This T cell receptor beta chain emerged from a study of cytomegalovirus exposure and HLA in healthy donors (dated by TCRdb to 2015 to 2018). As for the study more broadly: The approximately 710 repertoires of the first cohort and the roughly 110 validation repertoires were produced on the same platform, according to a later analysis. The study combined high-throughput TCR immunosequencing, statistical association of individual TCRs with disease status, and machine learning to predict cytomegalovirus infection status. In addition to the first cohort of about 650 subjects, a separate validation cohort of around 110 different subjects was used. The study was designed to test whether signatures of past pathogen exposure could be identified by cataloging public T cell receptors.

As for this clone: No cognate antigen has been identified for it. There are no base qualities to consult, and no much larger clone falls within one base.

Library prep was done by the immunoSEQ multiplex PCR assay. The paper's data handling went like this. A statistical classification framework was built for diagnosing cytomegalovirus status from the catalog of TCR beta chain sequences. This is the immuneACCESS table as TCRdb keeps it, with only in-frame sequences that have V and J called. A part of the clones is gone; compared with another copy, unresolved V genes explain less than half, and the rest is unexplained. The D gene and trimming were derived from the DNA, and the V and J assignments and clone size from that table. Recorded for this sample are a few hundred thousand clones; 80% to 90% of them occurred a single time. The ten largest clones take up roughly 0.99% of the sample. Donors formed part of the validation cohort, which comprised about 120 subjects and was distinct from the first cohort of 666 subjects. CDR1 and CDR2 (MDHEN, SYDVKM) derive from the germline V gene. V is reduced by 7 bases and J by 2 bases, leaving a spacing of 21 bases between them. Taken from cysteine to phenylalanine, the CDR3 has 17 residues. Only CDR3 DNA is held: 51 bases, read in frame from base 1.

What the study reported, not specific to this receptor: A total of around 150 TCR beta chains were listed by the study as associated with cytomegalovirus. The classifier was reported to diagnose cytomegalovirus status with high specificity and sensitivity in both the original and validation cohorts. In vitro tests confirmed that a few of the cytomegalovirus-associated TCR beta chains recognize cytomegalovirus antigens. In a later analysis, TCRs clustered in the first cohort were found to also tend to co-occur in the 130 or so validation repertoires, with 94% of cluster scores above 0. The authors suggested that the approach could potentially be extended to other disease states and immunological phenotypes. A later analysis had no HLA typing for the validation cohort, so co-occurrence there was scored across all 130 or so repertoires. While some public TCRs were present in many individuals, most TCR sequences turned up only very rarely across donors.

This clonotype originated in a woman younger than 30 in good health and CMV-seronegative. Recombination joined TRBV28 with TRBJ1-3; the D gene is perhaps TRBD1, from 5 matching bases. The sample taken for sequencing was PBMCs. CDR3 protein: CASIGPSSRGPGNTIYF. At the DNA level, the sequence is TGTGCCAGCATTGGGCCTTCTAGTAGGGGTCCTGGAAACACCATATATTTT.